The 18 T cell receptor beta chains below were found in one sample sequenced in a study of T cell responses to AZD1222 COVID-19 vaccine. Data came from immunoSEQ multiplex PCR; TCRdb stores just in-frame clones and leaves some out. The profile shows 110,000 to 150,000 clones, approximately 85% of them singletons. The sample consisted of peripheral blood, taken on day 0 of AZD1222 vaccination. Source of these receptors: an adult in good health.

The V call is TRBV10-3, the J call TRBJ1-5, with D perhaps matching TRBD1 (5 bases). The CDR3 runs 14 residues. The germline V gene encodes CDR1 ENHRY and CDR2 SYGVKD. Trimming removed 3 bases from V and 5 bases from J, with 11 bases in between. The CDR3 DNA reads TGTGCCATCAGTGATGGGAGGGACGATCAGCCCCAGCATTTT. It yields the protein CAISDGRDDQPQHF.

CDR3 sequence (DNA): TGTGCCAGCAGAGACGGAAGCTCCTATAATTCACCCCTCCACTTT. Amino acids: CASRDGSSYNSPLHF. This chain uses TRBV6-5 with TRBJ1-6; D is ambiguous. V was cut by 6 bases and J by 0 bases, with 9 bases left in between. CDR1 MNHEY and CDR2 SVGAGI come from the germline V gene. The CDR3 is 15 residues long.

This clone came up once. The chain is built from TRBV5-1 and TRBJ2-3; TRBD2 matches at 9 bases. Trimming cost V 2 bases and J 4 bases; bases outside gene matches: 8. Germline loops: CDR1 SGHRS, CDR2 YFSETQ. The length of the CDR3 is 16 residues. The DNA for the CDR3 is TGCGCCAGCAGCTTTGGTAGCGGGAGATTCGCAGATACGCAGTATTTT. Protein sequence: CASSFGSGRFADTQYF. Full variable domain (rest looked up from reference TRBV5-1 and TRBJ2-3): KAGVTQTPRYLIKTRGQQVTLSCSPISGHRSVSWYQQTPGQGLQFLFEYFSETQRNKGNFPGRFSGRQFSNSRSEMNVSTLELGDSALYLCASSFGSGRFADTQYFGPGTRLTVL.

V gene TRBV10-3 combines with J gene TRBJ2-1; tentative D call: TRBD2 (5 bases). This CDR3 is built from 13 residues. CDR1 and CDR2 (germline): ENHRY, SYGVKD. Trimming took off 4 bases at V and 6 bases at J, with 10 bases between the two ends. CDR3 sequence reads: CAISGPTSNEQFF. The CDR3 DNA is TGTGCCATCAGTGGGCCTACTAGCAATGAGCAGTTCTTC.

The chain's CDR3 is CASSIEVGNTEAFF. CDR3 nucleotide sequence: TGTGCCAGTAGTATAGAGGTAGGGAACACTGAAGCTTTCTTT. This chain links TRBV19 with TRBJ1-1; D gene uncertain. Germline V gene sequence: CDR1 LNHDA, CDR2 SQIVND (reference sequence). The CDR3 spans 14 residues. Between the trimmed V and J ends, which lost 0 bases and 1 base, there was a span of 6 bases. The full variable domain, its missing parts supplied by reference TRBV19 and TRBJ1-1, is DGGITQSPKYLFRKEGQNVTLSCEQNLNHDAMYWYRQDPGQGLRLIYYSQIVNDFQKGDIAEGYSVSREKKESFPLTVTSAQKNPTAFYLCASSIEVGNTEAFFGQGTRLTVV.

The chain uses TRBV6-2 or TRBV6-3 and TRBJ2-3; 15 positions agree with TRBD2. The CDR3 covers 18 residues. Germline CDR1 is MNHEY and CDR2 is SVGEGT. The junction had 10 bases not matched to a gene; V was cut back by 5 bases and J by 4 bases. The CDR3 spells CASSHGTSGRPGSDTQYF. The CDR3 DNA reads TGTGCCAGCAGTCATGGGACTAGCGGGAGGCCAGGGTCAGATACGCAGTATTTT.

The V gene is TRBV3-1 (or the pseudogene TRBV3-2), the J gene TRBJ2-5; TRBD1 aligns across 9 bases. The V segment lost 6 bases and the J segment 4 bases; nucleotides outside the gene matches: 3. This CDR3 is built from 13 residues. CDR1 LGHDT and CDR2 YNNKEL come from the germline V gene (reference sequence). The CDR3 reads CASRTGGRETQYF. Here the CDR3 DNA reads TGTGCCAGCAGGACAGGGGGTAGAGAGACCCAGTACTTC.

This clone was observed once. This chain links TRBV9 with TRBJ2-3; the D is unclear. The germline V gene has CDR1 SGDLS and CDR2 YYNGEE. Trimming took off 0 bases at V and 4 bases at J, with 12 bases between the two ends. The CDR3 is made up of 15 amino acids. CDR3 nucleotides: TGTGCCAGCAGCGTAGATGGTGATGGAGCAGATACGCAGTATTTT. Amino acids: CASSVDGDGADTQYF.

CDR3 in amino acids: CASRRGPGETQYF. The CDR3 DNA reads TGCGCCAGCAGGAGGGGGCCGGGTGAGACCCAGTACTTC. V usage is TRBV10-1 and J usage is TRBJ2-5, with 7 bases that match TRBD1. The length of the CDR3 is 13 residues. Germline loops: CDR1 WNHNN, CDR2 SYGVQD (reference sequence). With 6 bases clipped from V and 5 bases from J, the junction kept 6 bases outside the gene matches.

The chain has TRBV25-1 and TRBJ2-1; D gene uncertain. Germline loops: CDR1 MGHDK, CDR2 SYGVNS. Trimming stripped 7 bases from V and 8 bases from J, with 9 bases between. This CDR3 is 11 amino acids long. In nucleotides, the CDR3 is TGTGCCAGCATAATCGGCCATGAGCAGTTCTTC. This codes for CASIIGHEQFF.

This sequence joins TRBV28 and TRBJ2-1; 9 bases match TRBD2. Germline CDR1 reads MDHEN; CDR2 reads SYDVKM. The CDR3 loop spans 16 amino acids. V lost 5 bases to trimming and J lost 4 bases; unmatched junction nucleotides: 9. CDR3 sequence reads: CASSPPGGGAYNEQFF. The CDR3 nucleotides are TGTGCCAGCAGTCCTCCGGGCGGGGGGGCATACAATGAGCAGTTCTTC.

The gene calls are TRBV5-1 and TRBJ2-3; 10 bases fit TRBD2. CDR1 SGHRS and CDR2 YFSETQ come from the germline V gene. The CDR3 has 17 amino acids. J was trimmed by 3 bases and V by 3 bases; bases with no gene match: 10. The CDR3 DNA is TGCGCCAGCAGCTCCTACCTCAGCGGGGGGGAGACAGATACGCAGTATTTT. It specifies CASSSYLSGGETDTQYF.

This chain links TRBV25-1 with TRBJ1-3; D gene unclear. V was shortened by 5 bases and J by 1 base, with 6 bases between the two germline ends. CDR1 and CDR2 (germline): MGHDK, SYGVNS. The CDR3 consists of 13 residues. The CDR3 region is CASSWESGNTIYF. CDR3 DNA: TGTGCCAGCAGTTGGGAATCTGGAAACACCATATATTTT.

The chain recombines TRBV25-1 with TRBJ2-5, with D perhaps TRBD2 (5 bases). This CDR3 is 12 amino acids long. Germline CDR1 is MGHDK and CDR2 is SYGVNS. Trimming removed 5 bases from V and 5 bases from J, with 9 bases in between. The DNA for the CDR3 is TGTGCCAGCAGTTCCGGACTGGAGACCCAGTACTTC. Protein product: CASSSGLETQYF.

The V gene is TRBV6-6, the J gene TRBJ2-1; TRBD2 aligns across 9 bases. J was trimmed by 10 bases and V by 4 bases; bases with no gene match: 11. This CDR3 has 15 residues. Germline V gives CDR1 MNHNY, CDR2 SVGAGI (reference sequence). The CDR3 is CASSSHGTSSREQFF. CDR3 DNA: TGTGCCAGCAGTTCCCACGGGACTAGCAGTCGGGAGCAGTTCTTC.

This clone was counted once. This chain joins TRBV5-8 and TRBJ2-3, with D perhaps TRBD2 (6 bases). Germline V gene lookup returns CDR1 SGHTS and CDR2 YDEGEE. The germline V and J ends were trimmed by 7 bases and 4 bases, with 19 bases remaining between them. There are 15 residues in the CDR3. The CDR3 loop reads CASPSWGEFSDTQYF. The CDR3 coding sequence is TGTGCCAGCCCCAGCTGGGGGGAATTCTCAGATACGCAGTATTTT.

The V and J genes are TRBV11-3 and TRBJ1-6; no reliable D call. Trimming left V 4 bases short and J 6 bases short, with 7 bases between. The CDR3 has 13 residues. CDR1 SGHNT and CDR2 YENEEA come from the germline V gene. This CDR3 reads CASSSGLNSPLHF. In DNA form, the CDR3 reads TGTGCCAGCAGCTCGGGCCTTAATTCACCCCTCCACTTT.

The CDR3 region is CASSFLNNEQFF. The CDR3, as DNA: TGTGCCAGCAGCTTCCTGAACAATGAGCAGTTCTTC. The gene calls are TRBV7-2 and TRBJ2-1; D remains ambiguous. Trimming left V 3 bases short and J 5 bases short, with 5 bases between. Germline assignment: CDR1 SGHTA and CDR2 FQGNSA. The CDR3 is made up of 12 amino acids.